Here is one TCR beta chain with its context. The antigen is unknown. The data belong to a study of blood T cells in healthy people across ages. Study summary: Template switching caught about one barcoded beta molecule for each two T cells.

Study findings and constraints: TCR beta diversity correlated strongly with naive T cell percentage. There were more naive CD4+ cells and higher diversity in long-lived donors than in aged donors.

A second about 6 to 12 cycle PCR used barcoded and J-beta primers. Every molecule of cDNA carried a tag from a template-switch adaptor with 12 random nucleotides. TCRdb analysed the 5' RACE reads with MiXCR anew, one entry per CDR3 protein. The table includes 920,000 or so distinct CDR3 sequences, around 43% detected once. Trimming removed 3 bases at V and 0 bases at J, with 12 bases between. Germline assignment: CDR1 DFQATT and CDR2 SNEGSKA (reference sequence). The CDR3 is 14 residues long. The specimen was blood. The clonotype was recovered from a woman aged 55-75 years in good health. This sequence joins TRBV20-1 and TRBJ2-7; D gene uncertain. The CDR3 DNA follows: TGCAGTGCTAGCATCCAGTCCAACTCCTACGAGCAGTACTTC. The encoded protein is CSASIQSNSYEQYF.